Detailed here is one T cell receptor beta chain. The CDR3 covers 12 residues. Germline loops: CDR1 SQVTM, CDR2 ANQGSEA. Trimming pared 4 bases from V and 7 bases from J, leaving 11 bases between. Negative isolation was applied to CD8+ and CD4+ T cells, and FACS enrichment was applied to TEMRA cells. When the RNA was reverse transcribed, random hexamers were used with an input of about 0.5 to 1 ug. Amplification of the TCR beta CDR3 was carried out by immunoSEQ multiplex PCR, which spanned a total of 54 Vbeta and 13 Jbeta segments. Each CDR3 protein gets one entry after TCRdb re-called the immunoSEQ multiplex PCR reads with MiXCR. Of about 57,000 distinct CDR3 sequences in the sample, roughly 93% are singletons; the top ten hold about 0.51%. The data originate from a study of CD8 T cells in Susac syndrome.

The sequenced sample was CD8+ T cells from PBMCs. This chain connects TRBV29-1 to TRBJ2-1; D is unclear. This receptor was taken from a human donor with multiple sclerosis. CDR3 sequence (DNA): TGCAGCGTTGCCCTCCGCTATAATGAGCAGTTCTTC. Its protein product is CSVALRYNEQFF.